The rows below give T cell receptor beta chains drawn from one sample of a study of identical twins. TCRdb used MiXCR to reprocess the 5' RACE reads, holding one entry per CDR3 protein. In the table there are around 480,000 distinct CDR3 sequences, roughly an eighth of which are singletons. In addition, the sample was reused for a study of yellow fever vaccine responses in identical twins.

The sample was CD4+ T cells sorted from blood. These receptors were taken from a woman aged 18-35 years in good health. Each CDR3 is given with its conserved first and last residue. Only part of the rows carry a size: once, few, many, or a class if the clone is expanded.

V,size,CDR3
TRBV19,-,CAIMGPNTGELFF
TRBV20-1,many,CSAGQGADTQYF
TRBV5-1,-,CASSSPSDTAYEQFF
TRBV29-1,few,CSVGGSGYEQYF
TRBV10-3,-,CAIRGGLAGGNEQFF
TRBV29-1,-,CSVVGSGETQYF
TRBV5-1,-,CASSFDPPELFF
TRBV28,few,CASSPPTGGVGTEAFF
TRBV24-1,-,CATSEAGSSYNEQFF
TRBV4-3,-,CASSQREGPETQYF
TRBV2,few,CASSEVAGVAGELFF
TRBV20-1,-,CSARLSSGNTIYF
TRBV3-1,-,CASSQSTGLGGAGELFF
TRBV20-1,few,CSARNGQMNTEAFF
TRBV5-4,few,CASSWTLGQRRGNLSYEQYF
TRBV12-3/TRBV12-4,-,CASTEAGTHPGYEQYF
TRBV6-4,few,CASSDRAGDTQYF
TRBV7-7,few,CASSSPLGQQFF
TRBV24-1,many,CATSGTSGNIQYF
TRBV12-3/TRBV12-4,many,CASSLRGGDQPQHF
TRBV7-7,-,CASSSGRGAGELFF
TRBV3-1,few,CASSQDPPERWEQYF
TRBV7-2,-,CASSLHGGIYEQYF
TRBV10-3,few,CAISPWTGDNEQFF
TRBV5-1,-,CASSFLDGINQETQYF
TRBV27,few,CASSLKGWSSGANVLTF
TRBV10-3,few,CAISGKGAEDYYGYTF
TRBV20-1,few,CSAETATYEQYF
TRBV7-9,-,CASSRRAGTDTGELFF
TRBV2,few,CASGRFGTDTQYF
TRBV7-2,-,CASSLVNAHEQYF
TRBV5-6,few,CASRYPGQGDQETQYF
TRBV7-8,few,CASSHVGGYNEQFF
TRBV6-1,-,CASTSGGYPQETQYF
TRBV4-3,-,CASSQASKGLGEKLFF
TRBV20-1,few,CSAAANEQFF
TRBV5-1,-,CASSLVAATLNPSYNEQFF
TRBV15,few,CATSEGIKGTDTQYF
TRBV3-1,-,CASSQGGQGNTEAFF
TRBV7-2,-,CASSLAPSSGNTIYF
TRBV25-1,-,CASSELWESVGGELFF
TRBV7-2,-,CASSSPVPKAYEQYF
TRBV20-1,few,CRAGSYEQYF
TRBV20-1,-,CSARLSGRSYNEQFF
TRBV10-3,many,CAISDLYNEQFF
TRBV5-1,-,CASSLVGTGAGELFF
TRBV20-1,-,CSANSISGSYNEQFF
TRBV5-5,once,CASSSLPRSSYNEQFF